The entry below gives a single TCR beta chain sequence along with its context. The antigen remains undetermined. This entry comes from a study of type 1 regulatory T cells. TCRdb fed the reads into MiXCR, producing one record per CDR3 protein. The sample has fewer than 70,000 distinct CDR3 sequences; about 62% are singletons. Germline V CDR1 and CDR2: KGHDR, SFDVKD. This CDR3 has 15 residues. V gave up 5 bases and J gave up 4 bases; unmatched junction bases: 9. The chain links TRBV24-1 to TRBJ2-5; the match to TRBD1 covers 7 bases. The sequence was obtained from a human donor in good health. Sequencing input: cultured T cells, either the whole culture or a sorted T cell fraction (not recorded which). Described subset: Tr1-enriched cell product generated in vitro against host alloantigens. In DNA, the CDR3 is TGTGCCACCAGTGCCGAGACAGGGCTCGGAGAGACCCAGTACTTC. Protein: CATSAETGLGETQYF.